This is a list of T cell receptor beta chains from one sample in a study of T cell responses to AZD1222 COVID-19 vaccine. Profiling relied on immunoSEQ multiplex PCR, and the TCRdb table lists in-frame clones only, not all of them. The sample contains tens of thousands of clones, roughly 90% of which appear only once. This material consisted of peripheral blood, taken 28 days after the second AZD1222 dose. These receptors were obtained from an adult who received the AZD1222 COVID-19 vaccine. Both conserved end residues are part of each CDR3. D genes are given only for firm matches. Some rows mark clone size as missing; the rest say once, few, many or name a class of expanded clone.

J | D | V | size | CDR3 | DNA
TRBJ2-1 | . | TRBV18 | . | CASSPGPNNEQFF | TGTGCCAGCTCACCGGGGCCTAACAATGAGCAGTTCTTC
TRBJ1-2 | TRBD1 | TRBV7-9 | . | CASRPPGQIYGYTF | TGTGCCAGCAGACCTCCGGGACAGATCTATGGCTACACCTTC
TRBJ2-3 | . | TRBV5-5 | . | CASSSREYADTQYF | TGTGCCAGCAGCAGTCGGGAATATGCAGATACGCAGTATTTT
TRBJ2-1 | TRBD2 | TRBV24-1 | . | CATSGSAGGSLNEQFF | TGTGCCACCAGTGGGTCAGCGGGAGGGAGTTTGAATGAGCAGTTCTTC
TRBJ1-3 | TRBD1 | TRBV4-3 | . | CASSQDVAGGGNTIYF | TGCGCCAGCAGCCAAGATGTGGCAGGGGGAGGAAACACCATATATTTT
TRBJ2-2 | . | TRBV5-6 | . | CASSFQGAGELFF | TGTGCCAGCAGCTTTCAGGGAGCCGGGGAGCTGTTTTTT
TRBJ2-5 | TRBD2 | TRBV3-1/TRBV3-2 | . | CASSQDPAGPFRTQYF | TGTGCCAGCAGCCAAGATCCAGCGGGGCCCTTTCGGACCCAGTACTTC
TRBJ2-1 | . | TRBV27 | . | CAKKADNEQFF | TGTGCCAAAAAAGCGGACAATGAGCAGTTCTTC
TRBJ2-6 | . | TRBV7-2 | . | CASKIEYSGANVLTF | TGTGCCAGTAAGATAGAGTACTCTGGGGCCAACGTCCTGACTTTC
TRBJ1-6 | . | TRBV28 | . | CASSVAGENSPLHF | TGTGCCAGCAGTGTGGCGGGAGAAAATTCACCCCTCCACTTT
TRBJ1-3 | TRBD1 | TRBV28 | . | CASSSGQAGNTIYF | TGTGCCAGCAGCTCGGGACAGGCGGGAAACACCATATATTTT
TRBJ1-3 | . | TRBV19 | . | CASSISQGFSGNTIYF | TGTGCCAGTAGTATCTCCCAGGGCTTCTCTGGAAACACCATATATTTT
TRBJ1-1 | . | TRBV28 | . | CASSFLENEAFF | TGTGCCAGCAGTTTTCTGGAAAATGAAGCTTTCTTT
TRBJ2-7 | TRBD2 | TRBV14 | . | CASSLSGNPYEQYF | TGTGCCAGCAGCTTAAGCGGGAACCCCTACGAGCAGTACTTC
TRBJ2-1 | TRBD2 | TRBV9 | once | CASSVVGSGRAVDEQFF | TGTGCCAGCAGCGTAGTAGGTAGCGGGAGGGCCGTCGATGAGCAGTTCTTC
TRBJ1-2 | . | TRBV28 | . | CASRTSYDYGYTF | TGTGCCAGCAGGACGTCCTACGACTATGGCTACACCTTC
TRBJ2-2 | TRBD2 | TRBV9 | . | CASSVDLAGRTGELFF | TGTGCCAGCAGCGTAGATCTAGCGGGACGAACCGGGGAGCTGTTTTTT
TRBJ1-6 | . | TRBV5-6 | . | CASSLFNSPLHF | TGTGCCAGCAGCTTGTTTAATTCACCCCTCCACTTT
TRBJ1-3 | . | TRBV28 | . | CASTRHSGNTIYF | TGTGCCAGCACCCGGCACTCTGGAAACACCATATATTTT
TRBJ2-1 | TRBD2 | TRBV9 | once | CASSVSTGGTNEQFF | TGTGCCAGCAGCGTTTCGACGGGAGGGACCAATGAGCAGTTCTTC
TRBJ2-7 | . | TRBV28 | few | CAWGRGSSYEQYF | TGTGCTTGGGGAAGGGGGAGCTCCTACGAGCAGTACTTC
TRBJ2-7 | . | TRBV19 | . | CASQLAGSYEQYF | TGTGCCAGCCAGCTTGCCGGCTCCTACGAGCAGTACTTC
TRBJ2-7 | . | TRBV5-4 | once | CASSLGAGSYEQYF | TGTGCCAGCAGCTTGGGTGCTGGCTCCTACGAGCAGTACTTC
TRBJ1-2 | . | TRBV5-1 | . | CASSLVPGDGYTF | TGCGCCAGCAGCTTAGTACCAGGGGACGGCTACACCTTC
TRBJ2-7 | TRBD1 | TRBV6-1 | few | CASSEAGDSIYEQYF | TGTGCCAGCAGTGAAGCGGGGGACAGTATCTACGAGCAGTACTTC
TRBJ2-7 | . | TRBV3-1/TRBV3-2 | . | CASSPRRSTYEQYF | TGTGCCAGCAGCCCCCGGAGGTCGACCTACGAGCAGTACTTC
TRBJ1-4 | . | TRBV5-1 | . | CASSHHGGRATNEKLFF | TGCGCCAGCAGCCACCACGGGGGACGAGCAACTAATGAAAAACTGTTTTTT
TRBJ1-2 | TRBD1 | TRBV5-1 | . | CASSLGQGHYGYTF | TGCGCCAGCAGCTTAGGACAGGGACACTATGGCTACACCTTC
TRBJ2-7 | . | TRBV5-1 | . | CASSLVGRLEQYF | TGCGCCAGCAGCTTGGTGGGGCGGCTTGAGCAGTACTTC
TRBJ2-7 | TRBD1 | TRBV28 | . | CASRTLTGSTYEQYF | TGTGCCAGCAGGACCCTGACAGGGTCCACCTACGAGCAGTACTTC
TRBJ2-7 | TRBD1 | TRBV25-1 | few | CASRGQTYEQYF | TGTGCCAGCAGGGGACAGACCTACGAGCAGTACTTC
TRBJ1-1 | . | TRBV10-3 | . | CAIGAGLGSNTEAFF | TGTGCCATCGGGGCGGGGTTAGGGTCGAACACTGAAGCTTTCTTT
TRBJ1-1 | TRBD1 | TRBV5-1 | . | CASSLSLPGTGAEAFF | TGCGCCAGCAGCTTGTCGCTGCCAGGTACAGGGGCTGAAGCTTTCTTT
TRBJ2-1 | . | TRBV25-1 | . | CASRLEGSYNEQFF | TGTGCCAGCAGGCTCGAAGGCTCCTACAATGAGCAGTTCTTC
TRBJ2-7 | . | TRBV10-3 | once | CAISVSRAGYEQYF | TGTGCCATCAGCGTCTCAAGGGCCGGATACGAGCAGTACTTC
TRBJ1-1 | . | TRBV2 | . | CASTTGSGRMNTEAFF | TGTGCCAGCACAACAGGGTCCGGAAGAATGAACACTGAAGCTTTCTTT
TRBJ2-3 | . | TRBV7-3 | . | CASSPPSLDTQYF | TGTGCTAGCAGCCCCCCCTCCTTGGATACGCAGTATTTT
TRBJ1-2 | . | TRBV4-1 | . | CASSPLKTGYYGYTF | TGCGCCAGCAGCCCTCTAAAGACAGGTTACTATGGCTACACCTTC
TRBJ1-2 | . | TRBV25-1 | . | CASSDTKGGPGGGYTF | TGTGCCAGCAGTGACACAAAAGGGGGGCCAGGCGGTGGCTACACCTTC
TRBJ1-1 | . | TRBV7-2 | . | CASSLGAGAEAFF | TGTGCCAGCAGCTTAGGGGCAGGTGCTGAAGCTTTCTTT
TRBJ2-7 | TRBD2 | TRBV6-1 | . | CASSAPSGRAWREQYF | TGTGCCAGCAGTGCACCTAGCGGGAGGGCCTGGCGCGAGCAGTACTTC
TRBJ1-2 | . | TRBV3-1/TRBV3-2 | . | CASSPNRDYGYTF | TGTGCCAGCAGCCCGAACAGGGACTATGGCTACACCTTC
TRBJ2-7 | TRBD1 | TRBV6-5 | once | CASRSGQGTYEQYF | TGTGCCAGCAGGAGCGGACAGGGGACCTACGAGCAGTACTTC
TRBJ2-1 | . | TRBV11-3 | . | CASSLGAGVHEQFF | TGTGCCAGCAGCTTGGGAGCTGGGGTGCATGAGCAGTTCTTC
TRBJ2-3 | . | TRBV4-1 | . | CASSRFLNTDTQYF | TGCGCCAGCAGCCGTTTTCTTAACACAGATACGCAGTATTTT
TRBJ2-7 | . | TRBV7-9 | . | CASSLIERGYEQYF | TGTGCCAGCAGCTTAATCGAGAGGGGATACGAGCAGTACTTC